The T cell receptor beta chain described here comes from a study of OX40 agonist ivuxolimab in advanced cancers. As for the study in general: Patients were treated with intravenous ivuxolimab, dosed at 0.01 to 10 mg/kg and infused every 2 weeks. Overall study results and limits: Relatively little clonal expansion, among the lowest observed, appeared in partial responders at 0.1-3.0 mg/kg. At 0.1 to 3.0 mg/kg, clonal expansion of CD4+ and CD8+ blood T cells had occurred by week 6.

Of note for this clone: Its matching antigen is unknown.

TCRdb's copy holds only in-frame clones and misses some; the assay was immunoSEQ multiplex PCR. The sample consists of approximately 6,000 clones, about nine tenths of them appearing once. Individuals having autoimmune disease history or systemic immunosuppression were not enrolled. Germline CDR1 is SGHDT and CDR2 is YYEEEE. The germline V and J ends were trimmed by 3 bases and 3 bases, with 8 bases remaining between them. There are 13 residues in the CDR3. The source material was CD4+ or CD8+ T cells sorted from blood, sampled in a trial of the OX40 agonist ivuxolimab. The chain employs TRBV5-6 and TRBJ2-3; unclear D gene. The clonotype comes from an adult with an advanced solid tumor such as melanoma, head and neck, liver or kidney cancer. The CDR3 protein is CASSSHPTDTQYF. In DNA, the CDR3 is TGTGCCAGCAGCTCCCACCCGACAGATACGCAGTATTTT.